The 27 T cell receptor beta chains below all came from one sample that was sequenced in a study of blood T cell repertoires in COVID-19. Method: immunoSEQ multiplex PCR; TCRdb's copy keeps in-frame clones and lacks some. The data contain some 260,000 clones, approximately 85% of them singletons. The sequenced material came from peripheral blood. These receptor sequences come from a woman in her twenties or thirties with acute or convalescent COVID-19.

This clone appeared a few times. Other DNA sequences within the sample encode an identical CDR3. The chain links TRBV7-2 to TRBJ1-5; D is undetermined. Deletions cut 2 bases from V and 4 bases from J, with 6 bases between. The germline V gene encodes CDR1 SGHTA and CDR2 FQGNSA. The CDR3 length is 13 residues. CDR3: CASSLRGNQPQHF. The CDR3 region has the DNA TGTGCCAGCAGCTTACGAGGGAATCAGCCCCAGCATTTT. The entire variable domain, with the rest obtained from reference TRBV7-2 and TRBJ1-5, is as follows: GAGVSQSPSNKVTEKGKDVELRCDPISGHTALYWYRQSLGQGLEFLIYFQGNSAPDKSGLPSDRFSAERTGGSVSTLTIQRTQQEDSAVYLCASSLRGNQPQHFGDGTRLSIL.

CDR3 nucleotide sequence: TGCGCCAGCAGCCAAGATCGCAGCGGGATAGCCTCAGATACGCAGTATTTT. Its translation: CASSQDRSGIASDTQYF. This chain joins TRBV4-3 and TRBJ2-3; 7 nucleotides match TRBD2. Germline loops: CDR1 LGHNA, CDR2 YSLEER. Trimming removed 0 bases from V and 4 bases from J; junction bases left unmatched: 10. The CDR3 length is 17 residues.

The chain recombines TRBV5-1 with TRBJ2-3; weak D call: TRBD2 (6 bases). Germline V gene sequence: CDR1 SGHRS, CDR2 YFSETQ. The CDR3 consists of 16 residues. Trimming removed 0 bases from V and 2 bases from J, with 13 bases in between. The CDR3: CASSLALRGPTDTQYF. DNA of the CDR3: TGCGCCAGCAGCTTGGCCTTGCGGGGACCCACAGATACGCAGTATTTT.

The genes are TRBV27 and TRBJ2-2; TRBD1 might be the D (6 bases). V was cut by 2 bases and J by 4 bases, with 11 bases left in between. CDR1 and CDR2 from the germline V gene are MNHEY and SMNVEV (reference sequence). The CDR3 has 15 residues. CDR3 nucleotide sequence: TGTGCCAGCAGTTTAAACAGGGTGCGCACCGGGGAGCTGTTTTTT. This codes for CASSLNRVRTGELFF.

The chain's CDR3 is CASSIETGDHGGLATASSYNEQFF. CDR3 in DNA: TGTGCCAGTAGTATAGAGACAGGGGATCATGGCGGGCTAGCTACTGCTAGCTCCTACAATGAGCAGTTCTTC. The gene calls are TRBV19 and TRBJ2-1, with 8 bases lining up with TRBD1. V gave up 0 bases and J gave up 0 bases; unmatched junction bases: 25. CDR1 is LNHDA, CDR2 SQIVND, per germline (reference sequence). CDR3 length: 24 residues.

V usage is TRBV29-1 and J usage is TRBJ2-3; D is possibly TRBD2 (5 bases). Germline-derived CDR1 and CDR2 are SQVTM and ANQGSEA. V shed 8 bases and J shed 4 bases, with 10 bases lying between them. CDR3 length: 11 amino acids. The CDR3 sequence is CSFHGADTQYF. The CDR3 coding sequence is TGCAGCTTCCACGGGGCAGATACGCAGTATTTT.

This clone is a singleton in its sample. The rearrangement joins TRBV6-2 or TRBV6-3 to TRBJ1-5; D not certain. The CDR3 length is 13 residues. V shed 3 bases and J shed 0 bases, with 3 bases lying between them. Germline assignment: CDR1 MNHEY and CDR2 SVGEGT. The CDR3 loop reads CASSYSSNQPQHF. The DNA for the CDR3 is TGTGCCAGCAGTTATAGTAGCAATCAGCCCCAGCATTTT.

This clone was detected a few times. CDR3 bases: TGTGCCTGGAGCCACAGCATGAACACTGAAGCTTTCTTT. This translates into CAWSHSMNTEAFF. The gene calls are TRBV30 and TRBJ1-1; D is uncertain. The length of the CDR3 is 13 residues. Per the germline V gene, CDR1 is GTSNPN and CDR2 is SVGIG (reference sequence). V lost 3 bases to trimming and J lost 0 bases, with 8 bases between them.

The rearrangement joins TRBV6-5 to TRBJ2-1; no reliable D call. V was trimmed by 6 bases and J by 6 bases, leaving 18 bases between them. The CDR3 consists of 15 residues. From germline, CDR1 is MNHEY and CDR2 SVGAGI. Here the CDR3 DNA reads TGTGCCAGCAGCGCTAGACCGAATACCCTCAATGAGCAGTTCTTC. Protein sequence: CASSARPNTLNEQFF.

This rearrangement joins TRBV6-4 to TRBJ2-1; possible D gene TRBD1, 5 bases. The CDR3 has 16 amino acids. Looked up from germline, CDR1 is MRHNA and CDR2 is SNTAGT. Trimming stripped 7 bases from V and 8 bases from J, with 24 bases between. The CDR3 region is CASNPDGAAGVYEQFF. The CDR3 nucleotides read TGTGCCAGCAACCCAGATGGGGCGGCAGGAGTATATGAGCAGTTCTTC.

This sequence joins TRBV4-1 and TRBJ2-3; a possible D gene is TRBD2 (5 bases). The germline V gene encodes CDR1 MGHRA and CDR2 YSYEKL. CDR3 size: 13 residues. V was cut by 7 bases and J by 2 bases, with 10 bases left in between. CDR3: CASTADLTDTQYF. For the CDR3, the DNA is TGCGCCAGCACAGCGGACCTCACAGATACGCAGTATTTT.

This clone was observed a single time. The rearrangement uses TRBV11-3 and TRBJ2-3; 10 bases align to TRBD1. The CDR3 length is 15 residues. The germline gives CDR1 SGHNT, CDR2 YENEEA. Trimming removed 8 bases from V and 1 base from J; junction bases left unmatched: 6. Here the CDR3 reads CASAWGTGGTDTQYF. The CDR3 DNA reads as TGTGCCAGCGCCTGGGGGACAGGGGGCACAGATACGCAGTATTTT.

The gene calls are TRBV7-8 and TRBJ2-3; TRBD2 matches at 11 bases. The germline gives CDR1 SGHVS, CDR2 FQNEAQ. This CDR3 region has 15 residues. V shed 4 bases and J 3 bases; nucleotides not matched to a gene: 3. DNA for the CDR3: TGTGCCAGCAGCTCGTTAGCGGGAGGGACAGATACGCAGTATTTT. Residues: CASSSLAGGTDTQYF.

The rearrangement joins TRBV9 to TRBJ1-1; 11 bases agree with TRBD1. The junction had 3 bases not matched to a gene; V was cut back by 0 bases and J by 5 bases. Germline V gives CDR1 SGDLS, CDR2 YYNGEE. The CDR3 is 15 residues long. The CDR3 region has the DNA TGTGCCAGCAGCGTAGAAGGGACAGGGGGAACTGAAGCTTTCTTT. Its protein product is CASSVEGTGGTEAFF. The full variable domain, rest sourced from reference TRBV9 and TRBJ1-1, is DSGVTQTPKHLITATGQRVTLRCSPRSGDLSVYWYQQSLDQGLQFLIQYYNGEERAKGNILERFSAQQFPDLHSELNLSSLELGDSALYFCASSVEGTGGTEAFFGQGTRLTVV.

The rearrangement links TRBV5-1 to TRBJ1-1; TRBD1 might be the D (6 bases). The CDR3 contains 12 residues. The germline V and J ends were trimmed by 5 bases and 1 base, with 6 bases remaining between them. From germline, CDR1 is SGHRS and CDR2 YFSETQ. The chain's CDR3 is CASRDRNTEAFF. The DNA for the CDR3 is TGCGCCAGCAGGGACAGGAACACTGAAGCTTTCTTT.

V and J are TRBV30 and TRBJ1-1; D ambiguous. Trimming shortened V by 5 bases and J by 0 bases, and 10 bases separated the two germline ends. The CDR3 runs 13 residues. Per the germline V gene, CDR1 is GTSNPN and CDR2 is SVGIG (reference sequence). As DNA, the CDR3 is TGTGCCTGGGAGGGAGTTCTGAACACTGAAGCTTTCTTT. Translating it yields CAWEGVLNTEAFF.

J is TRBJ2-7 and V is TRBV19; 12 bases map to TRBD2. Per the germline V gene, CDR1 is LNHDA and CDR2 is SQIVND (reference sequence). V lost 4 bases, J lost 6 bases, and 10 bases stayed unmatched. CDR3 size: 16 residues. DNA of the CDR3: TGTGCCAGTAGTACCGGACTAGCGGGATCTTACCGCGAGCAGTACTTC. Protein: CASSTGLAGSYREQYF.

The chain couples TRBV7-9 to TRBJ2-7; D possibly corresponds to TRBD1 (6 bases). Germline CDR1 and CDR2: SEHNR and FQNEAQ (reference sequence). This CDR3 is 16 amino acids long. V was trimmed by 2 bases and J by 0 bases, leaving 14 bases between them. The DNA of the CDR3 is TGTGCCAGCAGCTTAAGGGGGACGGCGCTCTCCTACGAGCAGTACTTC. Its protein is CASSLRGTALSYEQYF.

The chain combines TRBV27 with TRBJ2-5; 9 bases fit TRBD2. The CDR3 has 15 amino acids. V gave up 8 bases and J gave up 0 bases; unmatched junction bases: 7. Germline-derived CDR1 and CDR2 are MNHEY and SMNVEV (reference sequence). The DNA for the CDR3 is TGTGCCAGCCGCGGGGGGGGGCTGTACCAAGAGACCCAGTACTTC. Protein sequence: CASRGGGLYQETQYF.

This chain connects TRBV19 to TRBJ1-6; no clear D. The V gene's germline CDR1 is LNHDA and CDR2 SQIVND (reference sequence). Trimming pared 5 bases from V and 10 bases from J, leaving 15 bases between. This CDR3 spans 14 amino acids. CDR3 in amino acids: CASSAAASNSPLHF. CDR3 nucleotides: TGTGCCAGTAGTGCAGCGGCTTCAAACTCACCCCTCCACTTT.

The chain joins TRBV6-6 to TRBJ2-7, with TRBD1 identical over 7 bases. V trimming: 7 bases; J trimming: 4 bases; junction bases outside the gene matches: 13. Germline V gives CDR1 MNHNY, CDR2 SVGAGI (reference sequence). This CDR3 has 15 residues. The CDR3 reads CASTPTETGVYEQYF. The DNA of the CDR3 is TGTGCCAGCACCCCAACGGAAACAGGGGTTTACGAGCAGTACTTC.

The chain links TRBV30 to TRBJ1-1, with a possible D match to TRBD1 (6 bases). Trimming took off 6 bases at V and 3 bases at J, with 17 bases between the two ends. Germline V gene data show CDR1 as GTSNPN and CDR2 as SVGIG (reference sequence). This CDR3 contains 14 residues. The CDR3 is CACSQGYSDTEAFF. CDR3 DNA: TGTGCCTGTTCCCAGGGGTATTCGGACACTGAAGCTTTCTTT.

The genes are TRBV5-3 and TRBJ2-7; 7 bases align to TRBD1. TRBV5-3 is an open reading frame whose function is uncertain. V lost 3 bases and J lost 4; bases outside the gene matches: 10. This CDR3 is 15 amino acids long. CDR3 sequence reads: CARSSRRQGNYEQYF. The CDR3 nucleotides read TGTGCCAGAAGCTCACGGAGACAGGGAAATTACGAGCAGTACTTC.

The rearrangement joins TRBV30 to TRBJ1-6; D possibly corresponds to TRBD1 (6 bases). This CDR3 spans 14 amino acids. In germline, CDR1 is GTSNPN, CDR2 SVGIG (reference sequence). The V end lost 5 bases, the J end lost 6 bases, and 14 bases lay between the germline ends. The CDR3 sequence is CAWVQGLGNSPLHF. CDR3 in DNA: TGTGCCTGGGTACAGGGTTTGGGTAATTCACCCCTCCACTTT.

This sequence joins TRBV4-1 and TRBJ1-1, with 7 nucleotides matching TRBD1. From germline, CDR1 is MGHRA and CDR2 YSYEKL. The trim removed 3 bases at V and 4 bases at J, leaving 8 bases unmatched. The CDR3 covers 15 residues. CDR3 nucleotide sequence: TGCGCCAGCAGCCACCCATCAGGGGGGATCACTGAAGCTTTCTTT. It yields the protein CASSHPSGGITEAFF.

This clone was found a few times. V is TRBV9 and J is TRBJ2-2, with 11 bases that match TRBD1. Germline trimming cut 3 bases from V and 4 bases from J; bases unmatched to any gene: 5. There are 16 residues in the CDR3. Germline V gene lookup returns CDR1 SGDLS and CDR2 YYNGEE. CDR3 protein: CASSAGQGVGTGELFF. CDR3 DNA sequence: TGTGCCAGCAGCGCGGGACAGGGGGTTGGCACCGGGGAGCTGTTTTTT.

V usage is TRBV11-2 and J usage is TRBJ2-1, with D unclear. CDR1 is SGHAT, CDR2 FQNNGV, per germline. The V end lost 0 bases, the J end lost 4 bases, and 10 bases lay between the germline ends. The CDR3 spans 15 residues. CDR3 region: CASSLDAAEYNEQFF. The CDR3 region has the DNA TGTGCCAGCAGCTTAGATGCGGCAGAATACAATGAGCAGTTCTTC.